Listed here is a single T cell receptor (beta chain). Its target is not known. The data were taken from a study of cytomegalovirus exposure and HLA in healthy donors. The CDR3 has 18 residues. V lost 2 bases and J lost 1; bases outside the gene matches: 8. Germline V gene sequence: CDR1 SEHNR, CDR2 FQNEAQ (reference sequence). PCR was performed using 60 Vbeta and 13 Jbeta primers. Repertoires were generated with immunoSEQ multiplex PCR, while TCRdb's copy carries only in-frame clones and drops some. The sample contains about 150,000 clones, roughly a tenth of which appear only once. Regarding the study as a whole: Earlier analysis looked at TCR beta V segments, and most were productive about 87% or about 30% of the time. The CMV antigen specificity of three CMV-associated chains was confirmed through in vitro analysis. In the analysis, some V segments, TRBV6-2 and TRBV6-3 included, were excluded as indistinguishable. Analysis performed later showed TCR beta chains linked to HLA being more clonally expanded than equally common others.

This receptor was obtained from a male donor in good health and CMV-seronegative. J is TRBJ1-3 and V is TRBV7-9; TRBD1 agrees at 10 bases. The sample taken for sequencing was PBMCs. The CDR3 region has the DNA TGTGCCAGCAGCTTAAGGGACAGGGGCGCCCTGTCTGGAAACACCATATATTTT. Encoded protein: CASSLRDRGALSGNTIYF.